This record looks at one T cell receptor beta chain sequence and its context. What it binds is unknown. This sample stems from a study of yellow fever vaccine responses in identical twins. CDR3 length: 12 amino acids. CDR1 is GTSNPN and CDR2 is SVGIG in the germline V gene (reference sequence). V dropped 7 bases and J dropped 4; count of bases not matched to a gene: 4. General study findings and limits: Vaccine-induced T cell responses in twins were reportedly observed to appear partly convergent, partly personalized.

MiXCR, applied by TCRdb to the RT-PCR reads, yields one record per CDR3 protein. Of over a thousand distinct CDR3 sequences detected, roughly 84% appear once; the ten largest clones hold roughly 6.2%. The TCR sequence derives from a woman aged 18-29 years who received the yellow fever vaccine. Sequencing used T cells from blood (PBMCs), unsorted or a sorted subset (not recorded which), obtained before or after yellow fever vaccination (not recorded which). The V call is TRBV30, the J call TRBJ1-1, with 9 positions matching TRBD1. The CDR3 reads CASKDRGTEAFF. DNA for the CDR3: TGTGCCTCCAAGGACAGGGGCACTGAAGCTTTCTTT.